This TCR beta chain comes out of a study of CD8 T cells in ankylosing spondylitis (dated by TCRdb to 2016 to 2017). Broadly, across the study: The study profiled T cell receptor beta repertoires in healthy donors and ankylosing spondylitis patients to find disease-linked TCR variants. The whole study cohort included 90 to 120 healthy donors and about two dozen ankylosing spondylitis patients. Samples of peripheral blood were taken, and for ankylosing spondylitis patients, synovial fluid was collected as well.

Broad study findings and their caveats: The disease-linked clones showed a CD8+ phenotype and occurred at relatively low frequencies in peripheral blood. Some motif variants had previously been reported in the synovial fluid and blood of reactive arthritis patients, which suggests shared mechanisms of disease initiation. Significant enrichment of the disease-linked clones was reported in matched synovial fluid samples from ankylosing spondylitis patients. A TCR beta motif of 7 or 8 highly homologous amino acid variants appeared characteristic of blood from ankylosing spondylitis patients.

Including cysteine and phenylalanine, the CDR3 has 16 amino acids. Here the CDR3 DNA is all that survives: 48 bases in frame from base 1. Based on the germline V gene (reference sequence), the CDR1 and CDR2 sequences are DFQATT and SNEGSKA. V gives up 4 bases and J gives up 4 bases, and the segment between their germline ends measures 20 bases. The instrument was an Illumina HiSeq 2500. Quantitative 5'-RACE with molecular barcodes was used to prepare TCR beta libraries. The paper's processing steps were these. A new computational method based on a probabilistic model of VDJ rearrangement was used to identify disease-linked TCR variants. The public reads were run again by TCRdb, first through fastp at Q25 and then through MiXCR, and only productive beta chains were kept. Under each unique CDR3 protein, matching rows form one entry showing the most common genes and DNA. The V and J calls follow TCRdb's processing rather than the paper's. This sample gives 200,000 or so distinct CDR3 sequences in total; roughly 13% of them show up just once. Of the sample, more than 9.5% falls within the top ten clones.

Note on this clonotype: Its antigen has not been determined. The sample holds no much larger clone one base away, and base qualities are not on file.

This TCR came from a female donor with ankylosing spondylitis or in good health (not recorded which). The sample taken for sequencing was blood, either unsorted or a sorted T cell fraction (not recorded which). This chain joins TRBV20-1 to TRBJ2-1; perhaps TRBD2 is the D gene, with 7 bases matching. The CDR3 corresponds to CSATGLGGRLYNEQFF. The nucleotide sequence reads TGCAGTGCTACGGGGCTGGGGGGGCGCCTTTACAATGAGCAGTTCTTC.